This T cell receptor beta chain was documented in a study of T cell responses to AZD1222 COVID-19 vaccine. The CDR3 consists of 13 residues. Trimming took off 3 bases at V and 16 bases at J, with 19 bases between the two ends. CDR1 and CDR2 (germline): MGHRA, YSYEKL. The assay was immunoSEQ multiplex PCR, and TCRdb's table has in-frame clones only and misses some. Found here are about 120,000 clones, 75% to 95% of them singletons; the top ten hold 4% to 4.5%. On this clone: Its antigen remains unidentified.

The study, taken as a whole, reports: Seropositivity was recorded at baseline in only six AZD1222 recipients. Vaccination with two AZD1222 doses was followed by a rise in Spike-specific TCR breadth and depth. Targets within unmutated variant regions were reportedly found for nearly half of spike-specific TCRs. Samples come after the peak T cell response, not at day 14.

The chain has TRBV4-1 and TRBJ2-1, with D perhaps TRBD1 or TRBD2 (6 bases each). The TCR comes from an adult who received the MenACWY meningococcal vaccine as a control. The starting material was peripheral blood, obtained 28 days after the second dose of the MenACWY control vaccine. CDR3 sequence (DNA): TGCGCCAGCAGCCAGGAGGAGGGGGGTAAGGCTTTCTTC. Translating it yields CASSQEEGGKAFF.